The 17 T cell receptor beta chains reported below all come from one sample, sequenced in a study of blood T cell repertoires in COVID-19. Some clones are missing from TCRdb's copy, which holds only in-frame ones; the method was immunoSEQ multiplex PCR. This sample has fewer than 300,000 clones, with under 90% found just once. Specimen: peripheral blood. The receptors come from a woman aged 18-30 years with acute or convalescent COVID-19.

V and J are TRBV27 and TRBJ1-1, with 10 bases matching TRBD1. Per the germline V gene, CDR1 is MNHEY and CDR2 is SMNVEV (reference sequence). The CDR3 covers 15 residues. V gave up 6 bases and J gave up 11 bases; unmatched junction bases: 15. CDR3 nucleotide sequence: TGTGCCAGCAGCCAGGACGGAAGGACAGGGGGTGAGGCTTTCTTT. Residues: CASSQDGRTGGEAFF.

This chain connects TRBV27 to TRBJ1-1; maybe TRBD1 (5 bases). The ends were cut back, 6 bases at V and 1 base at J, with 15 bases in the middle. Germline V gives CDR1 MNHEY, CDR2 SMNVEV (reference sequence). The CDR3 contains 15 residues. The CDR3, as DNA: TGTGCCAGCAGCTCAGCCCTCCAGGGGAACACTGAAGCTTTCTTT. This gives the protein CASSSALQGNTEAFF.

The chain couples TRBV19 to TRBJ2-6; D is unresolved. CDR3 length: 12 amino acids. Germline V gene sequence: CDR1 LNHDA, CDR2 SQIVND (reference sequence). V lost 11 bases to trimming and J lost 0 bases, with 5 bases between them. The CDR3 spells CASSSGANVLTF. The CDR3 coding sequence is TGTGCCTCTAGCTCTGGGGCCAACGTCCTGACTTTC.

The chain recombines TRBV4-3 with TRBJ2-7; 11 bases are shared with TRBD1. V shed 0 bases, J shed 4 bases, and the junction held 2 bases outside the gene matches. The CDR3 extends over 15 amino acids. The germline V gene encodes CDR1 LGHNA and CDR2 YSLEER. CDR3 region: CASSQDRDRGYEQYF. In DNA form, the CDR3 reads TGCGCCAGCAGCCAAGACCGGGACAGGGGGTACGAGCAGTACTTC.

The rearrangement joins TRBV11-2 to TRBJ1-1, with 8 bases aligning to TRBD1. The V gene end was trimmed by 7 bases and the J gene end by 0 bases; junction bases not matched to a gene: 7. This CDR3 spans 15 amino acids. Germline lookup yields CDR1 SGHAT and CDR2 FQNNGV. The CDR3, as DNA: TGTGCCAGCACTACAGGGGGATATATGAACACTGAAGCTTTCTTT. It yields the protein CASTTGGYMNTEAFF.

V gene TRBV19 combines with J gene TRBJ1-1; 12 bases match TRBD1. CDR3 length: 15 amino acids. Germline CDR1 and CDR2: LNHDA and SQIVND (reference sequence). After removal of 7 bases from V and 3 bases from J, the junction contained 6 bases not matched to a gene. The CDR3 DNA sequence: TGTGCCAGTAAGGGACAGGGGGCGCAGGACACTGAAGCTTTCTTT. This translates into CASKGQGAQDTEAFF.

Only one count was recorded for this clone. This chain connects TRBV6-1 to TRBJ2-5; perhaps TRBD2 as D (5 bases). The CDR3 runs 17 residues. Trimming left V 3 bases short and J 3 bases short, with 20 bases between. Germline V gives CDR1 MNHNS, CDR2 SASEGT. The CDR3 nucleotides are TGTGCCAGCAGTGATTATCTGGAGGTCAGCCAAGAAGAGACCCAGTACTTC. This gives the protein CASSDYLEVSQEETQYF.

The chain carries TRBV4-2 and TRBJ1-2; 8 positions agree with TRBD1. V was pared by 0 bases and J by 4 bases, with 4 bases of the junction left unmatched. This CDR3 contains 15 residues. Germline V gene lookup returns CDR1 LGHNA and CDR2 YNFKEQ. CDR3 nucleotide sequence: TGTGCCAGCAGCCAAGACCGGACAGGGATCTATGGCTACACCTTC. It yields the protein CASSQDRTGIYGYTF.

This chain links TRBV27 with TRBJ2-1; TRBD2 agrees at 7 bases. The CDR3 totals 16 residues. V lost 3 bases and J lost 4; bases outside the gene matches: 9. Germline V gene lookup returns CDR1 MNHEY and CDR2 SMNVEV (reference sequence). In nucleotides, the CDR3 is TGTGCCAGCAGTTTGGCGTCGCGGGAGTTGTACAATGAGCAGTTCTTC. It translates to CASSLASRELYNEQFF.

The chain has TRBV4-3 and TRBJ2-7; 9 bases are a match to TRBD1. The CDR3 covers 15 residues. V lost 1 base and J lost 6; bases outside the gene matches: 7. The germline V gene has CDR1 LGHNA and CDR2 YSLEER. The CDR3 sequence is CASSQGTGGTSEQYF. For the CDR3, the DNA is TGCGCCAGCAGCCAAGGTACAGGGGGCACCAGCGAGCAGTACTTC.

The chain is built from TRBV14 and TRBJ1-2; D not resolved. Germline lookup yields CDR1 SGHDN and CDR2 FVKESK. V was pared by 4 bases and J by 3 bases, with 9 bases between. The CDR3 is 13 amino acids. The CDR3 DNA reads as TGTGCCAGCAGCCGCGGGGAGGACTATGGCTACACCTTC. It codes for CASSRGEDYGYTF.

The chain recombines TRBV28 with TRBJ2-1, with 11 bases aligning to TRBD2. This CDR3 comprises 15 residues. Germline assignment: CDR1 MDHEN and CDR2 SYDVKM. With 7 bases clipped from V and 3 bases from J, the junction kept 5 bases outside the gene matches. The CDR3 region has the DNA TGTGCCAGCACCTTGGGACTAGCGGTCTACAATGAGCAGTTCTTC. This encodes CASTLGLAVYNEQFF.

CDR3 in DNA: TGTGCCACCTCCGCCCAGGGGCGGGGGGGTGAGCAGTTCTTC. It translates to CATSAQGRGGEQFF. This sequence joins TRBV9 and TRBJ2-1; 9 bases map to TRBD2. Germline V gene data show CDR1 as SGDLS and CDR2 as YYNGEE. V dropped 9 bases and J dropped 9; count of bases not matched to a gene: 13. The CDR3 has 14 amino acids.

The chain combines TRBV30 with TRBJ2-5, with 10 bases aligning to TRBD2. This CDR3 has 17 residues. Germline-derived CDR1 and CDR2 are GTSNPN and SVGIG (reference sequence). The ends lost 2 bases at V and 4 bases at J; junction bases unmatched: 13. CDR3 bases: TGTGCCTGGAGTAGGGGACTAGCGTTGGCGGGCCGAGAGACCCAGTACTTC. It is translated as CAWSRGLALAGRETQYF.

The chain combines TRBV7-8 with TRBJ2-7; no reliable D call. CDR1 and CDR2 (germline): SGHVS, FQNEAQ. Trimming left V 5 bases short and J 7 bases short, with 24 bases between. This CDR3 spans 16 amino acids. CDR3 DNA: TGTGCCAGCAGCAATCCGGTCCGTGAAATAGAGAGGGAGCAGTACTTC. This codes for CASSNPVREIEREQYF. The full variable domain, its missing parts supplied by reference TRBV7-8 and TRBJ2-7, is GAGVSQSPRYKVAKRGQDVALRCDPISGHVSLFWYQQALGQGPEFLTYFQNEAQLDKSGLPSDRFFAERPEGSVSTLKIQRTQQEDSAVYLCASSNPVREIEREQYFGPGTRLTVT.

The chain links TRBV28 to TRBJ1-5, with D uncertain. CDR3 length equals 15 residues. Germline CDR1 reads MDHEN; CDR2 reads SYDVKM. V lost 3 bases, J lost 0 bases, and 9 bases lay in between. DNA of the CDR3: TGTGCCAGCAGTTTTGTGGGCTATAGCAATCAGCCCCAGCATTTT. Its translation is CASSFVGYSNQPQHF.

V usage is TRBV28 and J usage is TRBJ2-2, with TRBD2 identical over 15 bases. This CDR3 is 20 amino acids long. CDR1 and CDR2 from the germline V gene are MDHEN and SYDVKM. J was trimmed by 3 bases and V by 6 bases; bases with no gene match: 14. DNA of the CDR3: TGTGCCAGCAGCCCAGGACTAGCGGGAGGGTGGCTTAAGTACACCGGGGAGCTGTTTTTT. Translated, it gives CASSPGLAGGWLKYTGELFF.